The clone carrying this TCR beta chain was seen many times. iRepertoire HTBI primers and Arm-PCR of CDR3 regions built TCR beta libraries. From the multiplex PCR reads, TCRdb called clonotypes with MiXCR, one entry per CDR3 protein. There are some 600,000 distinct CDR3 sequences in the sample; around 16% occur only once, and 9.5% to 15% lies in the top ten. These data are taken from a study of regulatory T cells in long-lasting Graves disease. Time point meaning: newly diagnosed GD, antithyroid drugs for less than 3 months. From RNA extracted from PBMCs, the TCR library was made. The CDR3 consists of 13 residues. Germline trimming cut 6 bases from V and 6 bases from J; bases unmatched to any gene: 6. Germline lookup yields CDR1 MNHEY and CDR2 SMNVEV (reference sequence). The same specimen was also included in a second study, on T cells in Graves' hyperthyroidism and ophthalmopathy.

The rearrangement uses TRBV27 and TRBJ2-3; 7 nucleotides match TRBD1. Here the sequenced sample was peripheral blood mononuclear cells (PBMCs), taken at new diagnosis, from a patient treated with antithyroid drugs. The TCR was taken from a man aged 18 to 29 with Graves disease. The CDR3, as DNA: TGTGCCAGCAGGGTACAGGGGTCGGATACGCAGTATTTT. Protein product: CASRVQGSDTQYF.